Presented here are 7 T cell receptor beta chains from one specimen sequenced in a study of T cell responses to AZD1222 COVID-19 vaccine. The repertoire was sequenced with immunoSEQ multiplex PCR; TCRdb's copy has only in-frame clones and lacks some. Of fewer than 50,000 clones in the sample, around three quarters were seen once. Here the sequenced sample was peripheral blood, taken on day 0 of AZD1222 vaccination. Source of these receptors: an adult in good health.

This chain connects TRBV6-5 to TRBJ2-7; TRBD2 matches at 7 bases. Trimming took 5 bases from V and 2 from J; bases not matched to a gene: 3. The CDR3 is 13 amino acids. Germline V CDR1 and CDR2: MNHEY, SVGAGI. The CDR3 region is CASSLGGTYEQYF. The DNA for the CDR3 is TGTGCCAGCAGTCTGGGGGGGACCTACGAGCAGTACTTC.

CDR3 nucleotides: TGTGCCAGCCCCGAACGGAGAGGGAACACTGAAGCTTTCTTT. Its translation is CASPERRGNTEAFF. The chain joins TRBV6-5 to TRBJ1-1; D is undetermined. Germline V CDR1 and CDR2: MNHEY, SVGAGI. V lost 8 bases and J 1 base, leaving 14 bases between the germline ends. CDR3 length: 14 residues.

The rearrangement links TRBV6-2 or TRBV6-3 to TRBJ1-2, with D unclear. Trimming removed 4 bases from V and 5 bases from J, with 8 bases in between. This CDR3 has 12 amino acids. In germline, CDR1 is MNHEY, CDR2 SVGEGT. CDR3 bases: TGTGCCAGCAGTTCTGGGGTGTATGGCTACACCTTC. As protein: CASSSGVYGYTF.

The DNA for the CDR3 is TGTGCCAGCAGTTCAGGACAGTTGTACACCGGGGAGCTGTTTTTT. This translates into CASSSGQLYTGELFF. The chain recombines TRBV28 with TRBJ2-2, with D tentatively TRBD1 (6 bases). The V gene's germline CDR1 is MDHEN and CDR2 SYDVKM. Deletions cut 4 bases from V and 3 bases from J, with 12 bases between. This CDR3 contains 15 residues. Complete variable domain (other parts from reference TRBV28 and TRBJ2-2): DVKVTQSSRYLVKRTGEKVFLECVQDMDHENMFWYRQDPGLGLRLIYFSYDVKMKEKGDIPEGYSVSREKKERFSLILESASTNQTSMYLCASSSGQLYTGELFFGEGSRLTVL.

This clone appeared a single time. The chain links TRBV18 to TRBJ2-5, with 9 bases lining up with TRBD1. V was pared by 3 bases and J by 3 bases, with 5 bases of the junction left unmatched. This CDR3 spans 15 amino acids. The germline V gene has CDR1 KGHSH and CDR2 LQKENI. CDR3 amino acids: CASSPRRTGEETQYF. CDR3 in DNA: TGTGCCAGCTCACCCCGAAGGACAGGGGAAGAGACCCAGTACTTC.

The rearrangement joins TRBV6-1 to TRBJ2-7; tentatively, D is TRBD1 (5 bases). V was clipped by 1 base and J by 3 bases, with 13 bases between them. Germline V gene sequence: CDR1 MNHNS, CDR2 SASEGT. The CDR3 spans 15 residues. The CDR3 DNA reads TGTGCCAGCAGTGAAGATAGGGGCGCAGTCTACGAGCAGTACGTC. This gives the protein CASSEDRGAVYEQYV.

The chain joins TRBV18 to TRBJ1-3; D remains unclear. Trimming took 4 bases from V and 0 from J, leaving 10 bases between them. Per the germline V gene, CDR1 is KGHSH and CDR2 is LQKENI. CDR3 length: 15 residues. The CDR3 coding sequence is TGTGCCAGCTCACTAGACACGAACTCTGGAAACACCATATATTTT. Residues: CASSLDTNSGNTIYF.